A single sample gave rise to the 29 T cell receptor beta chains below, sequenced in a study of blood T cell repertoires in COVID-19. Only in-frame clones appear in the TCRdb table, and some are missing; sequencing was by immunoSEQ multiplex PCR. The sample has around 140,000 clones, around 82% seen once; the top ten hold 13% to 15%. Sequencing used peripheral blood. These receptors all come from a human donor with acute or convalescent COVID-19. The donor label of this sample is uncertain.

This clone was recorded once. This chain connects TRBV19 to TRBJ1-2; D uncertain. The CDR3 contains 13 residues. Trimming stripped 2 bases from V and 3 bases from J, with 7 bases between. Germline CDR1 is LNHDA and CDR2 is SQIVND (reference sequence). The CDR3 is CASSIPRYYGYTF. Here the CDR3 DNA reads TGTGCCAGTAGTATACCCCGGTACTATGGCTACACCTTC.

The rearrangement joins TRBV7-3 to TRBJ2-2, with D tentatively TRBD2 (5 bases). The CDR3 is made up of 16 amino acids. The V end was cut by 5 bases, the J end by 4 bases, with 17 bases between. Germline-derived CDR1 and CDR2 are SGHTA and FQGTGA. CDR3 sequence reads: CASSRTTLGVTGELFF. The CDR3 DNA reads as TGTGCCAGCAGCCGTACCACACTCGGGGTCACCGGGGAGCTGTTTTTT.

The chain couples TRBV7-2 to TRBJ1-2; TRBD1 is a possible D gene (6 bases). Looked up from germline, CDR1 is SGHTA and CDR2 is FQGNSA. The CDR3 loop spans 14 amino acids. The germline V and J ends were trimmed by 0 bases and 4 bases, with 9 bases remaining between them. The CDR3 DNA sequence: TGTGCCAGCAGCTTAGCGGCCAGGGGCTATGGCTACACCTTC. Its protein product is CASSLAARGYGYTF.

The chain joins TRBV7-2 to TRBJ1-5, with D possibly matching TRBD1 (5 bases). V lost 2 bases and J 5 bases, leaving 7 bases between the germline ends. The V gene's germline CDR1 is SGHTA and CDR2 FQGNSA. The CDR3 sequence is 13 residues long. CDR3: CASSLQGDQPQHF. CDR3 nucleotide sequence: TGTGCCAGCAGCTTACAGGGCGATCAGCCCCAGCATTTT.

This clone occurred many times. V is TRBV3-1 (or the pseudogene TRBV3-2) and J is TRBJ1-6, with a possible D match to TRBD1 (6 bases). Per the germline V gene, CDR1 is LGHDT and CDR2 is YNNKEL (reference sequence). V was trimmed by 1 base and J by 5 bases, leaving 6 bases between them. The CDR3 is 14 residues long. The CDR3 bases are TGTGCCAGCAGCCAAGGGACAGATAATTCACCCCTCCACTTT. Protein sequence: CASSQGTDNSPLHF.

In its sample, this clone was seen a few times. This sample also contains other DNA sequences that code for the same CDR3. This chain uses TRBV20-1 with TRBJ1-1, with unresolved D. CDR1 is DFQATT, CDR2 SNEGSKA, per germline (reference sequence). CDR3 length: 11 amino acids. This CDR3 reads CRASGNTEAFF. The CDR3 DNA reads TGCAGGGCTTCAGGGAACACTGAAGCTTTCTTT.

The genes are TRBV5-1 and TRBJ1-2; TRBD1 matches 7 bases. This CDR3 spans 14 amino acids. The V gene end was trimmed by 1 base and the J gene end by 2 bases; junction bases not matched to a gene: 2. Germline CDR1 SGHRS, CDR2 YFSETQ. As DNA, the CDR3 is TGCGCCAGCAGCTTGACAGGGGAGAACTATGGCTACACCTTC. This sequence encodes CASSLTGENYGYTF.

The gene calls are TRBV7-2 and TRBJ1-1; TRBD1 aligns across 9 bases. Germline V gives CDR1 SGHTA, CDR2 FQGNSA. V lost 5 bases, J lost 7 bases, and 5 bases stayed unmatched. CDR3 length equals 13 residues. CDR3 sequence: CASSLGQGSEAFF. DNA for the CDR3: TGTGCCAGCAGCCTCGGACAGGGGAGTGAAGCTTTCTTT.

This chain joins TRBV6-5 and TRBJ1-6, with a possible D match to TRBD1 (6 bases). The germline V gene has CDR1 MNHEY and CDR2 SVGAGI. CDR3 length equals 12 residues. V lost 10 bases to trimming and J lost 6 bases, with 10 bases between them. The CDR3 loop is CATQGGNSPLHF. The DNA for the CDR3 is TGTGCCACCCAAGGGGGTAATTCACCCCTCCACTTT.

The chain joins TRBV18 to TRBJ2-7; 11 nucleotides align to TRBD1. The V segment lost 5 bases and the J segment 2 bases; nucleotides outside the gene matches: 2. From germline, CDR1 is KGHSH and CDR2 LQKENI. There are 14 residues in the CDR3. The CDR3 is CASSAGQGAYEQYF. The CDR3 bases are TGTGCCAGCTCAGCGGGACAGGGGGCCTACGAGCAGTACTTC. Supplemented by reference TRBV18 and TRBJ2-7, the full variable domain reads NAGVMQNPRHLVRRRGQEARLRCSPMKGHSHVYWYRQLPEEGLKFMVYLQKENIIDESGMPKERFSAEFPKEGPSILRIQQVVRGDSAAYFCASSAGQGAYEQYFGPGTRLTVT.

V and J are TRBV6-5 and TRBJ1-2; D gene unclear. This CDR3 spans 15 amino acids. The V end was cut by 7 bases, the J end by 6 bases, with 21 bases between. CDR1 and CDR2 from the germline V gene are MNHEY and SVGAGI. The CDR3 bases are TGTGCCAGCAAAGAGTCGGGGAATCACGTCAATGGCTACACCTTC. Protein: CASKESGNHVNGYTF.

This clone was seen only a few times. The V call is TRBV5-1, the J call TRBJ2-5, with D uncertain. This CDR3 is 13 amino acids long. V was pared by 0 bases and J by 2 bases, with 5 bases between. Germline CDR1 reads SGHRS; CDR2 reads YFSETQ. The CDR3 loop reads CASSLDTQETQYF. In DNA, the CDR3 is TGCGCCAGCAGCTTGGACACGCAAGAGACCCAGTACTTC.

This clone was seen just once. The rearrangement uses TRBV3-1 (or the pseudogene TRBV3-2) and TRBJ2-3; 10 bases match TRBD2. This CDR3 is built from 16 residues. The ends lost 1 base at V and 3 bases at J; junction bases unmatched: 4. The germline V gene encodes CDR1 LGHDT and CDR2 YNNKEL (reference sequence). The CDR3 nucleotides read TGTGCCAGCAGCCAAGTAGCGGGGGGCTTAACAGATACGCAGTATTTT. Its translation: CASSQVAGGLTDTQYF.

The V and J genes are TRBV12-5 and TRBJ2-7, with 7 nucleotides matching TRBD1. Germline V lookup: CDR1 LGHNT, CDR2 FRNRAP. The CDR3 totals 15 residues. The V segment lost 5 bases and the J segment 1 base; nucleotides outside the gene matches: 8. CDR3 amino acids: CASGPTTGPSYEQYF. The DNA of the CDR3 is TGTGCTAGTGGTCCTACGACAGGGCCTTCCTACGAGCAGTACTTC. The complete variable domain, with remaining parts taken from reference TRBV12-5 and TRBJ2-7, reads DARVTQTPRHKVTEMGQEVTMRCQPILGHNTVFWYRQTMMQGLELLAYFRNRAPLDDSGMPKDRFSAEMPDATLATLKIQPSEPRDSAVYFCASGPTTGPSYEQYFGPGTRLTVT.

This clone was seen only once. The chain uses TRBV5-6 and TRBJ2-1; 9 nucleotides match TRBD1. CDR1 and CDR2 (germline): SGHDT, YYEEEE. This CDR3 is built from 18 residues. Trimming took 1 base from V and 8 from J; bases not matched to a gene: 16. The CDR3, as DNA: TGTGCCAGCAGCTTGTTGGGGAGTGGGACAGGGAGGTCAGATGAGCAGTTCTTC. Translated: CASSLLGSGTGRSDEQFF.

J is TRBJ1-1 and V is TRBV18; 12 nucleotides agree with TRBD1. The length of the CDR3 is 17 residues. The germline V gene has CDR1 KGHSH and CDR2 LQKENI. Trimming at V came to 0 bases and at J to 11 bases, leaving 13 bases not matched to a gene. CDR3 loop: CASSPPIFGTGGAWAFF. CDR3 coding DNA: TGTGCCAGCTCACCACCCATTTTTGGGACAGGGGGCGCGTGGGCTTTCTTT.

J is TRBJ2-3 and V is TRBV7-2; TRBD1 aligns across 9 bases. The CDR3 totals 14 residues. Unmatched junction bases numbered 2, after V lost 6 bases and J lost 1 base. The germline V gene encodes CDR1 SGHTA and CDR2 FQGNSA. The CDR3 DNA sequence: TGTGCCAGCAGACAGGGGGCGGGCACAGATACGCAGTATTTT. Translated: CASRQGAGTDTQYF.

The gene calls are TRBV7-9 and TRBJ2-5, with TRBD1 identical over 10 bases. The V gene end was trimmed by 5 bases and the J gene end by 7 bases; junction bases not matched to a gene: 7. This CDR3 is built from 14 residues. CDR1 is SEHNR and CDR2 is FQNEAQ in the germline V gene (reference sequence). In nucleotides, the CDR3 is TGTGCCAGCAGCCAAGGACAGGGGGGGGTGACCCAGTACTTC. Its protein is CASSQGQGGVTQYF. Full variable domain (missing parts from reference TRBV7-9 and TRBJ2-5): DTGVSQNPRHKITKRGQNVTFRCDPISEHNRLYWYRQTLGQGPEFLTYFQNEAQLEKSRLLSDRFSAERPKGSFSTLEIQRTEQGDSAMYLCASSQGQGGVTQYFGPGTRLLVL.

CDR3 protein: CASTGQGTNEKLFF. The DNA of the CDR3 is TGCGCCAGCACCGGACAGGGAACTAATGAAAAACTGTTTTTT. This chain uses TRBV10-2 with TRBJ1-4, with 8 bases matching TRBD1. The CDR3 is 14 amino acids. Germline values: CDR1 WSHSY, CDR2 SAAADI. Germline trimming cut 7 bases from V and 1 base from J; bases unmatched to any gene: 2.

This chain uses TRBV19 with TRBJ1-5; perhaps TRBD1 as D (5 bases). Germline assignment: CDR1 LNHDA and CDR2 SQIVND (reference sequence). Trimming removed 1 base at V and 0 bases at J, with 10 bases between. This CDR3 spans 16 amino acids. CDR3 region: CASSIVSGYSNQPQHF. CDR3 DNA sequence: TGTGCCAGTAGTATAGTTTCAGGGTATAGCAATCAGCCCCAGCATTTT.

The chain employs TRBV5-1 and TRBJ2-5; no firm D call. V was pared by 2 bases and J by 3 bases, with 2 bases between. Looked up from germline, CDR1 is SGHRS and CDR2 is YFSETQ. The CDR3 length is 11 residues. Here the CDR3 DNA reads TGCGCCAGCAGCTTCGAAGAGACCCAGTACTTC. Translation gives CASSFEETQYF.

The chain recombines TRBV2 with TRBJ1-5; TRBD1 might be the D (5 bases). V was trimmed by 4 bases and J by 3 bases, leaving 10 bases between them. The length of the CDR3 is 14 residues. Germline loops: CDR1 SNHLY, CDR2 FYNNEI. The CDR3 DNA is TGTGCCAGCAGTGCTACAGGACCCAATCAGCCCCAGCATTTT. It yields the protein CASSATGPNQPQHF.

The V gene is TRBV30, the J gene TRBJ1-2; D gene ambiguous. Trimming removed 3 bases at V and 0 bases at J, with 14 bases between. Germline assignment: CDR1 GTSNPN and CDR2 SVGIG (reference sequence). This CDR3 comprises 15 residues. The CDR3 sequence: CAWSPGLRANYGYTF. In DNA form, the CDR3 reads TGTGCCTGGAGCCCCGGACTGCGAGCTAACTATGGCTACACCTTC.

This clone was counted a few times. The chain joins TRBV11-3 to TRBJ2-1; D possibly corresponds to TRBD1 (6 bases). This CDR3 comprises 15 residues. Germline values: CDR1 SGHNT, CDR2 YENEEA. V was clipped by 1 base and J by 4 bases, with 11 bases between them. The CDR3 sequence: CASSLGGLEYNEQFF. The CDR3 DNA sequence: TGTGCCAGCAGCTTAGGGGGGCTGGAATACAATGAGCAGTTCTTC.

The chain links TRBV10-2 to TRBJ2-1, with D perhaps matching TRBD1 (6 bases). V lost 6 bases, J lost 7 bases, and 13 bases lay in between. Germline values: CDR1 WSHSY, CDR2 SAAADI. The CDR3 is 13 amino acids. As DNA, the CDR3 is TGCGCCAGCAGCCAACAGGGTAGTAATGAGCAGTTCTTC. Translation gives CASSQQGSNEQFF.

This clone appeared once. The rearrangement uses TRBV20-1 and TRBJ1-1, with a weak D call TRBD1 (5 bases). Trimming removed 6 bases from V and 11 bases from J, with 13 bases in between. The germline V gene has CDR1 DFQATT and CDR2 SNEGSKA (reference sequence). The CDR3 is 10 amino acids. DNA for the CDR3: TGCAGTGCCCAAGGACATATGGCTTTCTTT. Its translation: CSAQGHMAFF.

The chain carries TRBV6-5 and TRBJ2-7; 7 bases fit TRBD1. Germline V gene sequence: CDR1 MNHEY, CDR2 SVGAGI. V trimming: 5 bases; J trimming: 3 bases; junction bases outside the gene matches: 10. CDR3 length: 15 amino acids. CDR3 in amino acids: CASSTLPGQSYEQYF. The CDR3 DNA reads as TGTGCCAGCAGTACTCTCCCGGGACAGAGCTACGAGCAGTACTTC.

This clone came up many times. This rearrangement joins TRBV6-5 to TRBJ1-1; 7 bases agree with TRBD1. CDR1 and CDR2 from the germline V gene are MNHEY and SVGAGI. The CDR3 runs to 13 residues. J was trimmed by 5 bases and V by 5 bases; bases with no gene match: 5. DNA for the CDR3: TGTGCCAGCAGTACAGGGGCAGGTACTGAAGCTTTCTTT. This codes for CASSTGAGTEAFF.

CDR3 protein: CASSLRDRGYEQYF. The CDR3, as DNA: TGTGCCAGTAGTCTCCGGGACAGGGGCTACGAGCAGTACTTC. The rearrangement links TRBV19 to TRBJ2-7; 10 nucleotides match TRBD1. Losses at the gene ends were 5 bases for V and 3 bases for J; bases not matched to a gene: 4. CDR1 and CDR2 from the germline V gene are LNHDA and SQIVND (reference sequence). The CDR3 has 14 residues.